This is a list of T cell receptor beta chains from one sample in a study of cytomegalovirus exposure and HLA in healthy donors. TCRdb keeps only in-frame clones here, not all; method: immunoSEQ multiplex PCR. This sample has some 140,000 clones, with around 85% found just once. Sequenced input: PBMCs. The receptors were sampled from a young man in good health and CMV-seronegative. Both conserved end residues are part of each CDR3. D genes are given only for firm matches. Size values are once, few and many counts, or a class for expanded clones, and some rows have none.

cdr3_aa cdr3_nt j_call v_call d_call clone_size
CASSLAGQGAGGYTF TGTGCCAGCAGCTTGGCCGGACAGGGGGCGGGTGGCTACACCTTC TRBJ1-2 TRBV5-5 TRBD1 -
CARSLELLNTGELFF TGTGCCAGAAGCTTGGAACTCTTGAACACCGGGGAGCTGTTTTTT TRBJ2-2 TRBV5-3 - -
CASSLEQLKAFF TGTGCCAGCAGCTTAGAACAACTAAAAGCTTTCTTT TRBJ1-1 TRBV7-2 - -
CASSLGSGGNTIYF TGTGCCAGCAGCTTGGGTTCGGGTGGAAACACCATATATTTT TRBJ1-3 TRBV5-4 - -
CASSRGDTEAFF TGCGCCAGCAGCCGGGGGGACACTGAAGCTTTCTTT TRBJ1-1 TRBV5-1 - -
CACTFVILDSSNYGYTF TGTGCCTGCACGTTCGTTATTCTTGACAGCAGTAACTATGGCTACACCTTC TRBJ1-2 TRBV30 - -
CASSSVIREGRNEQFF TGTGCCAGCAGCTCGGTGATCCGGGAGGGCCGTAATGAGCAGTTCTTC TRBJ2-1 TRBV7-8 TRBD2 -
CASRPLARSTGELFF TGTGCCAGCAGACCTCTAGCGCGGAGCACCGGGGAGCTGTTTTTT TRBJ2-2 TRBV7-2 - -
CASSSPSWKGGDGYTF TGTGCCAGCAGCTCCCCTAGTTGGAAGGGAGGTGATGGCTACACCTTC TRBJ1-2 TRBV7-9 - -
CASSSEDRVWEKLFF TGTGCCAGCAGCTCCGAGGACAGGGTTTGGGAAAAACTGTTTTTT TRBJ1-4 TRBV6-5 TRBD1 -
CASSPSPGGVNSPLHF TGTGCCAGCTCACCAAGCCCAGGGGGCGTAAATTCACCCCTCCACTTT TRBJ1-6 TRBV18 TRBD1 once
CASSYRQGWTTDTQYF TGTGCCAGCAGTTATCGACAGGGTTGGACTACAGATACGCAGTATTTT TRBJ2-3 TRBV6-5 TRBD1 -
CASSQSEDPSYEQYF TGTGCCAGCAGTCAATCGGAGGACCCGTCCTACGAGCAGTACTTC TRBJ2-7 TRBV6-1 - -
CASSFDFSAYGYTF TGTGCCAGCAGCTTCGACTTTTCCGCCTATGGCTACACCTTC TRBJ1-2 TRBV5-4 - -